This is a list of T cell receptor beta chains from one sample in a study of CD8 T cells in ankylosing spondylitis. MiXCR, applied by TCRdb to the 5' RACE reads, yields one record per CDR3 protein. The table shows approximately 150,000 distinct CDR3 sequences, with around 43% occurring only once. The sequenced sample was synovial fluid, either unsorted or a sorted T cell fraction (not recorded which). All receptors derive from a male donor with ankylosing spondylitis. Each CDR3 is given with its conserved first and last residue. D genes are given only for firm matches. Clone size is stated in some rows and not others, as once, few, many or a class when expanded.

v_call	d_call	clone_size	j_call	cdr3_aa	cdr3_nt
TRBV4-2	TRBD1	.	TRBJ2-3	CASSFRDSHTDTQYF	TGTGCCAGCAGCTTCCGGGACAGCCACACAGATACGCAGTATTTT
TRBV6-1	TRBD2	few	TRBJ2-2	CASSRGWLAGGRPRELFF	TGTGCCAGCAGTAGAGGGTGGCTAGCGGGGGGACGTCCCCGGGAGCTGTTTTTT
TRBV7-6	TRBD2	few	TRBJ2-1	CASSLAEGGLAGPNEQFF	TGTGCCAGCAGCTTAGCGGAGGGTGGGCTAGCGGGCCCCAATGAGCAGTTCTTC
TRBV3-1	.	.	TRBJ1-2	CASSGPGRFNYGYTF	TGTGCCAGCAGCGGGCCGGGACGGTTTAACTATGGCTACACCTTC
TRBV27	.	few	TRBJ2-7	CASSSLPQGLLDEQYF	TGTGCCAGCAGTTCCCTCCCACAGGGTTTACTCGACGAGCAGTACTTC
TRBV5-1	.	.	TRBJ2-3	CASRNRLVDTQYF	TGCGCCAGCAGGAATCGTTTGGTGGATACGCAGTATTTT
TRBV7-2	.	.	TRBJ2-7	CASSFTPASEQYF	TGTGCCAGCAGCTTTACCCCCGCCAGCGAGCAGTACTTC
TRBV27	.	many	TRBJ2-1	CASVGAEQFF	TGTGCCAGCGTAGGGGCTGAGCAGTTCTTC
TRBV5-1	TRBD2	.	TRBJ2-1	CASSLNLAGGFPYNEQFF	TGCGCCAGCAGCTTGAATTTAGCGGGGGGGTTCCCCTACAATGAGCAGTTCTTC
TRBV5-1	TRBD2	few	TRBJ2-1	CASSFPRLAGGFNEQFF	TGCGCCAGCAGCTTTCCCCGACTAGCAGGAGGTTTCAATGAGCAGTTCTTC
TRBV5-1	.	.	TRBJ2-2	CASSLYGGELFF	TGCGCCAGCAGCTTGTACGGCGGGGAGCTGTTTTTT
TRBV20-1	.	.	TRBJ2-7	CSARAGFYEQYF	TGCAGTGCTAGGGCAGGGTTCTACGAGCAGTACTTC
TRBV27	.	.	TRBJ2-7	CASSLLDGEVGEQYF	TGTGCCAGCAGTTTATTAGACGGAGAGGTTGGCGAGCAGTACTTC
TRBV28	.	few	TRBJ1-4	CASSFGPPSPRGEKLFF	TGTGCCAGCAGTTTTGGGCCCCCGTCTCCTCGCGGTGAAAAACTGTTTTTT
TRBV5-1	TRBD1	.	TRBJ2-1	CASSLPTGSYNEQFF	TGCGCCAGCAGCCTACCGACAGGGAGCTACAATGAGCAGTTCTTC
TRBV6-5	.	.	TRBJ2-1	CASSYRDFPPLNEQFF	TGTGCCAGCAGTTACAGGGACTTCCCCCCCCTCAATGAGCAGTTCTTC
TRBV2	.	many	TRBJ2-7	CASSEGYRYEQYF	TGTGCCAGCAGTGAAGGGTACCGCTACGAGCAGTACTTC
TRBV20-1	.	few	TRBJ2-1	CSAGQGHSYNEQFF	TGCAGTGCGGGGCAGGGGCACTCCTACAATGAGCAGTTCTTC
TRBV29-1	.	many	TRBJ2-2	CSVSGINTGELFF	TGCAGCGTTTCGGGGATCAACACCGGGGAGCTGTTTTTT
TRBV11-2	TRBD1	.	TRBJ2-7	CASSLQAGGHEQYF	TGTGCCAGCAGCTTACAGGCAGGGGGTCACGAGCAGTACTTC
TRBV4-2	TRBD2	.	TRBJ2-3	CASSQETGGGPDTQYF	TGTGCCAGCAGCCAAGAGACGGGGGGTGGCCCAGATACGCAGTATTTT
TRBV4-1	.	once	TRBJ2-1	CASSQRGPKVYFWPYNEQFF	TGCGCCAGCAGCCAAAGAGGGCCAAAGGTCTATTTTTGGCCCTACAATGAGCAGTTCTTC
TRBV5-5	.	.	TRBJ2-5	CASSLIRGGQESQYF	TGTGCCAGCAGCTTGATCAGGGGTGGACAAGAGTCCCAGTACTTC
TRBV6-1	.	.	TRBJ1-6	CASSVAGTENSPLHF	TGTGCCAGCAGTGTCGCCGGGACGGAGAATTCACCCCTCCACTTT
TRBV28	TRBD1	few	TRBJ2-7	CASTRTGFPYEQYF	TGTGCCAGCACCCGGACAGGGTTCCCCTACGAGCAGTACTTC
TRBV4-3	.	.	TRBJ2-6	CASSSADSGANVLTF	TGCGCCAGCAGCTCGGCCGACTCTGGGGCCAACGTCCTGACTTTC